The 2 T cell receptor beta chains reported below all come from one sample, sequenced in a study of T cell repertoires in cytomegalovirus infection. TCRdb recomputed calls from the reads with MiXCR, one row per CDR3 protein. The profile shows about 180,000 distinct CDR3 sequences, roughly an eighth of them singletons. The material sequenced was PBMCs. The source is a human donor in good health (CMV status not recorded). Some clones in this sample may be carry-over from other donors' samples.

This clonotype showed up many times. This chain links TRBV7-9 with TRBJ1-1; possible D gene TRBD1, 6 bases. V was pared by 3 bases and J by 0 bases, with 17 bases between. Germline CDR1 is SEHNR and CDR2 is FQNEAQ (reference sequence). This CDR3 is 17 amino acids long. The CDR3 sequence is CASSLTRQASMNTEAFF. CDR3 DNA: TGTGCCAGCAGCTTGACAAGACAGGCTTCCATGAACACTGAAGCTTTCTTT.

This clonotype was observed at least ten times. The chain employs TRBV7-2 and TRBJ1-6, with TRBD1 matching 9 bases. With 5 bases clipped from V and 10 bases from J, the junction kept 12 bases outside the gene matches. CDR1 is SGHTA and CDR2 is FQGNSA in the germline V gene. CDR3 length: 16 residues. The CDR3 region is CASSPRPWDRDSPLHF. The DNA of the CDR3 is TGTGCCAGCAGCCCGAGACCGTGGGACAGGGACTCACCCCTCCACTTT.